These 16 T cell receptor beta chains were sequenced from one sample in a study of early T cells in non-severe SARS-CoV-2 infection. From the 5' RACE reads, TCRdb called clonotypes with MiXCR, one entry per CDR3 protein. The table shows tens of thousands of distinct CDR3 sequences, with about an eighth occurring only once. The sequencing used whole blood, collected at baseline. All receptors come from an adult who was a healthcare worker with PCR-confirmed SARS-CoV-2 infection or an uninfected control (not recorded which).

V usage is TRBV20-1 and J usage is TRBJ2-1; D gene unclear. The CDR3 loop spans 10 amino acids. Germline values: CDR1 DFQATT, CDR2 SNEGSKA (reference sequence). Trimming pared 1 base from V and 11 bases from J, leaving 6 bases between. The CDR3 DNA sequence: TGCAGTGCTAGAGGCCTCCAGCAGTTCTTC. This codes for CSARGLQQFF.

The chain is built from TRBV19 and TRBJ2-1; 9 bases are shared with TRBD1. This CDR3 has 12 residues. The trim removed 4 bases at V and 12 bases at J, leaving 4 bases unmatched. Germline CDR1 and CDR2: LNHDA and SQIVND (reference sequence). CDR3 sequence: CASSRTGGWQFF. DNA of the CDR3: TGTGCCAGTAGTAGAACAGGGGGCTGGCAGTTCTTC. The full variable domain, with the rest looked up from reference TRBV19 and TRBJ2-1, is DGGITQSPKYLFRKEGQNVTLSCEQNLNHDAMYWYRQDPGQGLRLIYYSQIVNDFQKGDIAEGYSVSREKKESFPLTVTSAQKNPTAFYLCASSRTGGWQFFGPGTRLTVL.

This clonotype was recorded at least ten times. As DNA, the CDR3 is TGTGCCAGCAGCTTAAATGGAATTTTCTATGGCTACACCTTC. This gives the protein CASSLNGIFYGYTF. The chain couples TRBV7-2 to TRBJ1-2, with D uncertain. With 2 bases removed from V and 4 bases from J, the gap between germline ends came to 11 bases. CDR3 size: 14 residues. Germline V gives CDR1 SGHTA, CDR2 FQGNSA.

This clonotype turned up a few times. The gene calls are TRBV12-3 or TRBV12-4 and TRBJ1-2; a possible D gene is TRBD1 (5 bases). The CDR3 is made up of 11 amino acids. Trimming stripped 7 bases from V and 8 bases from J, with 11 bases between. The CDR3 spells CASTWRGGYTF. DNA of the CDR3: TGTGCCAGCACCTGGAGGGGCGGCTACACCTTC.

This clonotype turned up a few times. This chain uses TRBV9 with TRBJ2-5; D is uncertain. Germline values: CDR1 SGDLS, CDR2 YYNGEE. Trimming pared 4 bases from V and 4 bases from J, leaving 11 bases between. There are 13 residues in the CDR3. The CDR3 DNA is TGTGCCAGCAGCTCTCGGCTAGGAGAGACCCAGTACTTC. It specifies CASSSRLGETQYF.

The chain recombines TRBV5-1 with TRBJ2-4; TRBD1 or TRBD2 may be the D gene (5 bases each). Trimming left V 0 bases short and J 9 bases short, with 28 bases between. The CDR3 runs to 19 residues. The germline gives CDR1 SGHRS, CDR2 YFSETQ. CDR3 amino acids: CASSLGGNAGQGLDGIQYF. The CDR3 DNA reads TGCGCCAGCAGCTTGGGGGGGAATGCCGGACAAGGATTAGATGGCATTCAGTACTTC.

The chain couples TRBV18 to TRBJ2-2; tentatively, D is TRBD1 (6 bases). Trimming removed 8 bases at V and 0 bases at J, with 13 bases between. CDR3 length equals 15 residues. The germline CDR1 and CDR2 sequences are KGHSH and LQKENI. CDR3 protein: CASRKTGTNTGELFF. The CDR3 DNA is TGTGCCAGCAGGAAGACAGGAACGAACACCGGGGAGCTGTTTTTT.

On this clonotype itself: Just one base apart from a much larger clone, this may be a read error. The CDR3 DNA reads as TGCAGCGTTGATTCCAACGGGAAGGCAGAAACGCAGTATTTT. Translation gives CSVDSNGKAETQYF. The genes are TRBV29-1 and TRBJ2-3, with D perhaps TRBD2 (5 bases). CDR3 length: 14 amino acids. CDR1 is SQVTM, CDR2 ANQGSEA, per germline.

This clonotype was counted a few times. The chain couples TRBV3-1 to TRBJ1-3, with D possibly matching TRBD1 (5 bases). V was shortened by 1 base and J by 4 bases, with 11 bases between the two germline ends. Germline V gene lookup returns CDR1 LGHDT and CDR2 YNNKEL (reference sequence). The CDR3 runs 15 residues. DNA of the CDR3: TGTGCCAGCAGCCAAGCTGCAGGGATGGGAAACACCATATATTTT. Translation gives CASSQAAGMGNTIYF.

This clonotype is labeled medium-sized. CDR3 DNA: TGCAGTGCTAGAGAGCGGTGGGTGCATTCACCCCTCCACTTT. Translation: CSARERWVHSPLHF. The chain links TRBV20-1 to TRBJ1-6; no definite D call. The CDR3 runs 14 residues. Per the germline V gene, CDR1 is DFQATT and CDR2 is SNEGSKA (reference sequence). The V gene lost 0 bases and the J gene lost 8 bases, with 11 bases spanning the gap.

The V gene is TRBV12-3 or TRBV12-4, the J gene TRBJ2-2; TRBD2 agrees at 12 bases. The J segment lost 5 bases and the V segment lost 6 bases, leaving 4 bases of the junction unmatched. This CDR3 is built from 15 residues. The CDR3 spells CASRLTSGGTGELFF. The CDR3 region has the DNA TGTGCCAGCAGACTCACTAGCGGGGGGACCGGGGAGCTGTTTTTT.

A few counts support this clonotype. The CDR3, as DNA: TGTGCCAGCAGTTTTGGGGATATGGACGAGCAGTACTTC. Encoded protein: CASSFGDMDEQYF. The chain carries TRBV28 and TRBJ2-7; D gene ambiguous. Trimming left V 3 bases short and J 5 bases short, with 11 bases between. This CDR3 is built from 13 residues. CDR1 is MDHEN, CDR2 SYDVKM, per germline.

The chain combines TRBV6-5 with TRBJ1-1; D gene uncertain. CDR1 is MNHEY and CDR2 is SVGAGI in the germline V gene. Deletions cut 7 bases from V and 5 bases from J, with 14 bases between. This CDR3 has 13 residues. The CDR3 loop reads CASTNPPGTEAFF. The CDR3 DNA is TGTGCCAGCACTAACCCGCCCGGAACTGAAGCTTTCTTT.

This rearrangement joins TRBV7-9 to TRBJ2-1; TRBD1 matches at 8 bases. From germline, CDR1 is SEHNR and CDR2 FQNEAQ (reference sequence). The CDR3 sequence is 13 residues long. Trimming at V came to 8 bases and at J to 4 bases, leaving 4 bases not matched to a gene. The DNA of the CDR3 is TGTGCCAGCGCTTGGACAGGGTACAATGAGCAGTTCTTC. It translates to CASAWTGYNEQFF.

The chain employs TRBV5-1 and TRBJ2-1; D remains unclear. This CDR3 is 15 amino acids long. V was trimmed by 4 bases and J by 7 bases, leaving 18 bases between them. CDR1 is SGHRS and CDR2 is YFSETQ in the germline V gene. The CDR3 nucleotides are TGCGCCAGCAGCGGGGAAAGTTTGATAGGGAATGAGCAGTTCTTC. This translates into CASSGESLIGNEQFF.

In its sample, this clonotype was seen a few times. J is TRBJ2-1 and V is TRBV19; 8 positions match TRBD1. The CDR3 runs to 15 residues. V was pared by 8 bases and J by 0 bases, with 6 bases of the junction left unmatched. Germline CDR1 and CDR2: LNHDA and SQIVND (reference sequence). The CDR3 nucleotides are TGTGCCAGTTGGGGACAGGCAGGCTCCTACAATGAGCAGTTCTTC. Its translation: CASWGQAGSYNEQFF.